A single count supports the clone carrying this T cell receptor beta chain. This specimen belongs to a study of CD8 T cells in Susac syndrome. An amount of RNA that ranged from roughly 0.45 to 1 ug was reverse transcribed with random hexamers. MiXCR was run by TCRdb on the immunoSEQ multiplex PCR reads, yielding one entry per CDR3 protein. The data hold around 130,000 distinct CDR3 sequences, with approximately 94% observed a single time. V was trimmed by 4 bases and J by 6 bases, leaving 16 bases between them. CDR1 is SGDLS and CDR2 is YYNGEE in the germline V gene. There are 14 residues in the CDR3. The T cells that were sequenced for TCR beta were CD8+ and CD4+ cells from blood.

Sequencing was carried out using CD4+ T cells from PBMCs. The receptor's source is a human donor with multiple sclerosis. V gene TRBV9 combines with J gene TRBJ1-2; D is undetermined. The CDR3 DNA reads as TGTGCCAGCAGCTCTTATGGGTTAGGGAATGGCTACACCTTC. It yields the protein CASSSYGLGNGYTF.